This T cell receptor beta chain was recovered during a study of early T cells in non-severe SARS-CoV-2 infection. TCRdb re-called the 5' RACE reads through MiXCR, storing one row per CDR3 protein. In the table there are tens of thousands of distinct CDR3 sequences, about 11% of which are singletons. Per the germline V gene, CDR1 is ENHRY and CDR2 is SYGVKD. The CDR3 is 11 amino acids. The V and J ends lost 2 bases and 8 bases respectively, with 4 bases between them. This specimen was whole blood, taken at baseline. The clonotype was recovered from an adult who was a healthcare worker with PCR-confirmed SARS-CoV-2 infection or an uninfected control (not recorded which). The V and J genes are TRBV10-3 and TRBJ2-1; D call uncertain. The CDR3 region is CAISEGDEQFF. CDR3 DNA: TGTGCCATCAGTGAGGGTGATGAGCAGTTCTTC.